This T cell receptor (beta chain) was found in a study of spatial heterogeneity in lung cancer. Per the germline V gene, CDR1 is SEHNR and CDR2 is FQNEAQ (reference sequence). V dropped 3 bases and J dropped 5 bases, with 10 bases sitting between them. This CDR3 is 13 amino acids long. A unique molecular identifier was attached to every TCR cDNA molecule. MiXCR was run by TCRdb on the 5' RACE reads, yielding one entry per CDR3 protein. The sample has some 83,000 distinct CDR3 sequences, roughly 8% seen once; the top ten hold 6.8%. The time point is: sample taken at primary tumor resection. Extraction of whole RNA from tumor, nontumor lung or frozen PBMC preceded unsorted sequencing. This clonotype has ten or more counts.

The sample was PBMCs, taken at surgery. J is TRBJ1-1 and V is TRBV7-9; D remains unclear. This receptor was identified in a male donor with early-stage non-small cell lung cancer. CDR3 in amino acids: CASSLITVTEAFF. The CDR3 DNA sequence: TGTGCCAGCAGCTTGATAACAGTGACTGAAGCTTTCTTT.